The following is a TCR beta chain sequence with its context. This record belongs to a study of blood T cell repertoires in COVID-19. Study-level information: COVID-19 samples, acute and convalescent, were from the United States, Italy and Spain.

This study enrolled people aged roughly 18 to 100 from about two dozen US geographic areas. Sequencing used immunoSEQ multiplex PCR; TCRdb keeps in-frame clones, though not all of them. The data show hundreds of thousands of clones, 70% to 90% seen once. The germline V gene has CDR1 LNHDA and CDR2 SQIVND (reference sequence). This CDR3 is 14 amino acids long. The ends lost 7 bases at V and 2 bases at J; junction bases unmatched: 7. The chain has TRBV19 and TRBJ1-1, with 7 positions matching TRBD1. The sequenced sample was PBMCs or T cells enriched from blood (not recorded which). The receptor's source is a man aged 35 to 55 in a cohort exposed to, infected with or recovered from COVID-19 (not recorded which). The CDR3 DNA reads TGTGCCAGTAATCCGGGACAGATTAACACTGAAGCTTTCTTT. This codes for CASNPGQINTEAFF.